This T cell receptor beta chain was captured in a study of T cells in Graves' hyperthyroidism and ophthalmopathy. Study-level findings and limits: Most thyroid clonotypes expanded above 0.001 were also detected in blood.

This clonotype was counted a few times. Its cognate antigen is unknown. The CDR3 covers 15 residues. The germline gives CDR1 SGHDN, CDR2 FVKESK. Trimming took 4 bases from V and 11 from J, leaving 23 bases between them. Using RNA transcripts as the source, TCR beta CDR3 regions were amplified. The TCR CDR3 was amplified in a first-round RT-PCR using the HTBI primer set. TCRdb reprocessed the multiplex PCR reads via MiXCR and lists one record per CDR3 protein. The repertoire consists of fewer than 550,000 distinct CDR3 sequences, with more than 15% occurring once and the leading ten covering roughly 14%.

The genes are TRBV14 and TRBJ1-1, with a possible D match to TRBD1 (5 bases). Sequencing input: blood. This receptor was identified in a woman younger than 35 with Graves' hyperthyroidism. The CDR3 coding sequence is TGTGCCAGCAGCCTGGGGACGGGGGATACAATTGACGCTTTCTTT. Protein product: CASSLGTGDTIDAFF. The full variable domain, completed using reference TRBV14 and TRBJ1-1, is EAGVTQFPSHSVIEKGQTVTLRCDPISGHDNLYWYRRVMGKEIKFLLHFVKESKQDESGMPNNRFLAERTGGTYSTLKVQPAELEDSGVYFCASSLGTGDTIDAFFGQGTRLTVV.